A single sample gave rise to the 32 T cell receptor beta chains below, sequenced in a study of CD4 and CD8 cells across lung adenocarcinoma regions (dated by TCRdb to 2016 to 2019). Library method: PCR. Data came from a HiSeq X Ten. TCRdb took the public reads, trimmed them with fastp at Q25, ran MiXCR for clone calling and kept in-frame beta chains. Each record represents a unique CDR3 protein, reported with the most common genes and DNA among its rows. The sample data list under 20,000 distinct CDR3 sequences, and 45% to 55% of these were observed just once. The top ten clonotypes cover about 19% of the sample. What was sequenced was CD4+ T cells from the margin of a lung tumor. Interpreted using the paper, the cell subset or site label stands for: tumor margin region. The source is a male donor with lung adenocarcinoma. The CD4 and CD8 labels of this study may be unreliable.

The chain is built from TRBV6-1 and TRBJ2-1; a weak D match, TRBD2 (5 bases). The CDR3 consists of 11 residues. In germline, CDR1 is MNHNS, CDR2 SASEGT. The ends were cut back, 8 bases at V and 7 bases at J, with 9 bases in the middle. In nucleotides, the CDR3 is TGTGCCAGCTCGAGGGTAAATGAGCAGTTCTTC. It codes for CASSRVNEQFF.

This clonotype came up a few times. The rearrangement joins TRBV12-3 or TRBV12-4 to TRBJ2-5; D is possibly TRBD1 or TRBD2 (5 bases each). This CDR3 has 14 residues. CDR3 sequence: CAGSGGGAQDTQYF. The CDR3 DNA is TGTGCGGGCAGTGGAGGTGGGGCCCAAGATACGCAGTACTTC.

For this clonotype: Because the CDR3 is missing its conserved closing phenylalanine or tryptophan, this is likely a read error. Because the CDR3's place on the DNA is in doubt, the DNA is left out and the CDR3 is given as listed by TCRdb. The rearrangement joins TRBV9 to TRBJ2-5; TRBD1, the table's D call, lacks a check against the DNA. The germline CDR1 and CDR2 sequences are SGDLS and YYNGEE. The CDR3 numbers 24 amino acids, ends counted. CDR3 residues: CVETRFHHVALAGLELLSSTNPPR.

This clonotype has only a few counts. The CDR3 loop is CASSYQGRRAKNTQYF. CDR3 coding DNA: TGTGCCAGCAGTTACCAGGGGCGGAGAGCCAAAAACACGCAGTACTTC. V is TRBV6-5 and J is TRBJ2-3, with D perhaps matching TRBD1 (6 bases). The assigned J gene may be wrong: the sequence end matches TRBJ2-7 better. CDR3 size: 16 residues. Looked up from germline, CDR1 is MNHEY and CDR2 is SVGAGI.

This clonotype was observed many times. The V and J genes are TRBV6-1 and TRBJ2-5; D perhaps matches TRBD1 (5 bases). The DNA end favors TRBJ2-7, so the J call may be wrong. This CDR3 contains 15 residues. Germline V gene sequence: CDR1 MNHNS, CDR2 SASEGT. CDR3 in DNA: TGTGCCAGCAGACCCGTGGCAGGGTGGTCCCACGAGCAGTACTTC. Translated, it gives CASRPVAGWSHEQYF.

This clonotype was counted at least ten times. The chain has TRBV4-1 and TRBJ2-7; maybe TRBD1 (5 bases). Looked up from germline, CDR1 is MGHRA and CDR2 is YSYEKL. V gave up 4 bases and J gave up 0 bases, with 16 bases separating them. The CDR3 spans 16 residues. The CDR3 here is CASSPTGDTSSYEQYF. The CDR3 region has the DNA TGCGCCAGCAGCCCCACAGGAGACACCAGCTCCTACGAGCAGTACTTC.

J is TRBJ2-1 and V is TRBV27, with 14 nucleotides matching TRBD2. The J call may be wrong; the DNA end is better matched by TRBJ2-7. The CDR3 runs to 17 residues. Germline V gene lookup returns CDR1 MNHEY and CDR2 SMNVEV (reference sequence). As DNA, the CDR3 is TGTGCCAGCAGTCGACTAGCGGGAGGGTCTCTTGGGTACGAGCAGTACTTC. It is translated as CASSRLAGGSLGYEQYF.

At least ten counts were recorded for this clonotype. This chain uses TRBV6-1 with TRBJ2-7; D is perhaps TRBD2 (6 bases). The V gene's germline CDR1 is MNHNS and CDR2 SASEGT. Between the trimmed V and J ends, which lost 6 bases and 0 bases, there was a span of 12 bases. There are 14 residues in the CDR3. The CDR3 DNA reads TGTGCCAGCAGGGACTACCAAAGCTCCTACGAGCAGTACTTC. Its translation: CASRDYQSSYEQYF.

About this clonotype: At one end the junction does not follow the germline gene, possibly because of a read error. The genes are TRBV27 and TRBJ2-5, with D perhaps given as TRBD1 or TRBD2 (5 bases each). Per the germline V gene, CDR1 is MNHEY and CDR2 is SMNVEV (reference sequence). The CDR3 contains 17 residues. The CDR3: CASSAGRGACGPETQYF. The CDR3 DNA is TGTGCCAGCAGTGCGGGCCGAGGGGCCTGTGGCCCAGAGACGCAGTACTTC.

This clonotype was counted many times. The rearrangement links TRBV10-2 to TRBJ2-4; TRBD1 aligns across 9 bases. Germline V CDR1 and CDR2: WSHSY, SAAADI. Trimming at V came to 6 bases and at J to 1 base, leaving 4 bases not matched to a gene. CDR3 size: 15 residues. CDR3: CASRQGAGAKNIQYF. CDR3 nucleotide sequence: TGCGCCAGCAGACAGGGGGCCGGGGCCAAAAACATTCAGTACTTC.

V and J are TRBV27 and TRBJ2-5; tentatively, D is TRBD1 (6 bases). Germline CDR1 MNHEY, CDR2 SMNVEV (reference sequence). Trimming shortened V by 6 bases and J by 1 base, and 9 bases separated the two germline ends. CDR3 size: 13 residues. The CDR3 DNA reads TGTGCCAGCAGGGACAGCCCCCAAGAGACCCAGTACTTC. Encoded protein: CASRDSPQETQYF.

Remarks on this clonotype: Germline is not matched at one junction end, which may reflect a read error. The chain combines TRBV6-1 with TRBJ2-5; 10 bases match TRBD2. Germline CDR1 is MNHNS and CDR2 is SASEGT. This CDR3 is built from 15 residues. This chain's CDR3 is CASSKVGLAEDTQYF. CDR3 nucleotide sequence: TGTGCCAGCTCCAAAGTCGGACTAGCGGAAGATACCCAGTACTTT.

In the case of this clonotype: At one of its ends the junction is not consistent with the germline gene, which may arise from a read error. The chain is built from TRBV27 and TRBJ2-4; D is uncertain. Germline V gene sequence: CDR1 MNHEY, CDR2 SMNVEV (reference sequence). The CDR3 length is 16 residues. The CDR3 DNA is TGTGCGAGCAGTGTAATGGGGATGCGAGCCAAAAATACTCAGTACTTC. Amino acid sequence: CASSVMGMRAKNTQYF.

The J gene is TRBJ2-2, the V gene TRBV9, with TRBD2 matching 10 bases. The CDR3 sequence is 15 residues long. The ends lost 4 bases at V and 4 bases at J; junction bases unmatched: 4. Germline V gene sequence: CDR1 SGDLS, CDR2 YYNGEE. The CDR3 reads CASSLSGRPTGELFF. In nucleotides, the CDR3 is TGTGCCAGCAGCCTTAGCGGGAGGCCCACCGGGGAGCTGTTTTTT.

By share of the sample, this clonotype is medium-sized. The V gene is TRBV6-1, the J gene TRBJ1-5; D not resolved. The V and J ends lost 6 bases and 5 bases respectively, with 17 bases between them. Germline loops: CDR1 MNHNS, CDR2 SASEGT. The CDR3 length is 15 residues. The chain's CDR3 is CASSLSGTMDQPQHF. The CDR3 coding sequence is TGTGCCAGCAGCCTTAGTGGAACAATGGATCAGCCCCAGCATTTT.

The gene calls are TRBV27 and TRBJ2-3; tentative D call: TRBD2 (5 bases). From germline, CDR1 is MNHEY and CDR2 SMNVEV (reference sequence). The CDR3 runs to 17 residues. The V end was cut by 5 bases, the J end by 3 bases, with 21 bases between. CDR3 nucleotides: TGTGCCAGCAGTGCGGGCCGAGTAGGCTCTGGGACAGATACGCAGTATTTT. Amino acids: CASSAGRVGSGTDTQYF.

This clonotype has just a few counts. This rearrangement joins TRBV20-1 to TRBJ1-1; D is undetermined. From germline, CDR1 is DFQATT and CDR2 SNEGSKA (reference sequence). Trimming took off 5 bases at V and 0 bases at J, with 10 bases between the two ends. The CDR3 loop spans 13 amino acids. For the CDR3, the DNA is TGCAGTGCTGAAGGAACTTTGAACACTGAAGCTTTCTTT. Its protein product is CSAEGTLNTEAFF.

This rearrangement joins TRBV5-1 to TRBJ2-7, with D unresolved. Germline CDR1 reads SGHRS; CDR2 reads YFSETQ. This CDR3 comprises 14 residues. V was pared by 1 base and J by 4 bases, with 12 bases between. The CDR3 reads CASSLSLNPYEQYF. CDR3 coding DNA: TGCGCCAGCAGCTTGTCCCTTAACCCTTACGAGCAGTACTTC.

This clonotype was detected many times. The chain recombines TRBV23-1 with TRBJ2-3; TRBD2 matches at 15 bases. TRBV23-1 is annotated as an ORF whose role is uncertain. Trimming cost V 6 bases and J 3 bases; bases outside gene matches: 16. The CDR3 is 20 residues long. The CDR3 reads CASSPFLGLAGGQRTDTQYF. DNA for the CDR3: TGCGCCAGCAGCCCTTTCCTCGGACTAGCGGGAGGGCAGCGGACAGATACGCAGTATTTT.

This clonotype was seen only a few times. The gene calls are TRBV28 and TRBJ2-3; D remains ambiguous. V was trimmed by 4 bases and J by 2 bases, leaving 10 bases between them. The CDR3 covers 14 residues. Germline assignment: CDR1 MDHEN and CDR2 SYDVKM. This chain's CDR3 is CASSYRAHTDTQYF. Here the CDR3 DNA reads TGTGCCAGCAGTTACCGGGCCCACACAGATACGCAGTATTTT. Together with reference TRBV28 and TRBJ2-3, the CDR3 gives the full variable domain: DVKVTQSSRYLVKRTGEKVFLECVQDMDHENMFWYRQDPGLGLRLIYFSYDVKMKEKGDIPEGYSVSREKKERFSLILESASTNQTSMYLCASSYRAHTDTQYFGPGTRLTVL.

V usage is TRBV6-4 and J usage is TRBJ2-3; 7 bases map to TRBD2. The V and J ends lost 3 bases and 7 bases, in that order; junction bases with no gene match: 10. The CDR3 totals 15 residues. CDR1 is MRHNA and CDR2 is SNTAGT in the germline V gene. The CDR3 loop reads CASSEGSGAENTQYF. The CDR3 DNA is TGTGCCAGCAGTGAGGGGAGCGGGGCCGAAAATACGCAGTATTTT.

The chain couples TRBV4-2 to TRBJ2-4; weak D call: TRBD1 (5 bases). Germline V CDR1 and CDR2: LGHNA, YNFKEQ. The ends were cut back, 0 bases at V and 13 bases at J, with 22 bases in the middle. This CDR3 is 16 amino acids long. Here the CDR3 DNA reads TGTGCCAGCAGCCAAGAGGGGCTAACCGCCAAAGATATGCAGTACTTC. Its protein product is CASSQEGLTAKDMQYF.

This clonotype was recorded a few times. V gene TRBV5-1 combines with J gene TRBJ2-2; maybe TRBD1 (6 bases). This CDR3 region has 17 residues. In germline, CDR1 is SGHRS, CDR2 YFSETQ. V was trimmed by 2 bases and J by 6 bases, leaving 20 bases between them. CDR3 region: CASSFRKGEFSPGELFF. DNA of the CDR3: TGCGCCAGCAGCTTCCGTAAGGGGGAATTCTCTCCCGGGGAGCTGTTTTTT.

This clonotype was observed many times. The chain links TRBV7-2 to TRBJ2-1; the D is unclear. Trimming stripped 1 base from V and 8 bases from J, with 12 bases between. Germline CDR1 is SGHTA and CDR2 is FQGNSA. The CDR3 length is 14 residues. The CDR3 region is CASSLVPRRDEQFF. The CDR3 region has the DNA TGTGCCAGCAGCTTAGTGCCCCGTAGGGATGAGCAGTTCTTC.

This sequence joins TRBV30 and TRBJ2-1; 9 nucleotides agree with TRBD2. The CDR3 totals 15 residues. Looked up from germline, CDR1 is GTSNPN and CDR2 is SVGIG (reference sequence). V trimming: 7 bases; J trimming: 2 bases; junction bases outside the gene matches: 9. The CDR3 DNA reads TGTGCCTTAGACCCCGCTAGCGGGACCTACAATGAGCAGTTCTTC. Translated, it gives CALDPASGTYNEQFF.

CDR3 loop: CATTGLCAKDTQYF. DNA for the CDR3: TGTGCCACCACGGGGCTGTGTGCCAAAGATACTCAGTACTTC. This chain connects TRBV24-1 to TRBJ2-4, with D possibly being TRBD1 or TRBD2 (5 bases each). The CDR3 runs 14 residues. Germline V gene lookup returns CDR1 KGHDR and CDR2 SFDVKD. The ends were cut back, 8 bases at V and 12 bases at J, with 22 bases in the middle.

The table lists this clonotype with many counts. The J gene is TRBJ2-2, the V gene TRBV6-1; weak D call: TRBD1 (6 bases). Germline V gives CDR1 MNHNS, CDR2 SASEGT. Trimming pared 6 bases from V and 0 bases from J, leaving 8 bases between. This CDR3 contains 14 residues. As DNA, the CDR3 is TGTGCCAGCAGCAGACAGGCGAACACCGGGGAGCTGTTTTTT. Translation: CASSRQANTGELFF.

This clonotype was seen only a few times. The chain joins TRBV28 to TRBJ2-5; 9 nucleotides match TRBD2. This CDR3 contains 16 residues. Germline trimming cut 5 bases from V and 11 bases from J; bases unmatched to any gene: 18. CDR1 and CDR2 (germline): MDHEN, SYDVKM. CDR3 residues: CASSPLLAGRSWEQYF. In DNA form, the CDR3 reads TGTGCCAGCAGTCCTCTACTAGCGGGCCGGAGTTGGGAGCAGTACTTC.

Points on this clonotype: At one boundary the junction diverges from the germline segment, which might be a read error. This sequence joins TRBV10-3 and TRBJ2-3, with D perhaps matching TRBD2 (6 bases). Per the germline V gene, CDR1 is ENHRY and CDR2 is SYGVKD. There are 15 residues in the CDR3. CDR3 residues: CAAGHGGGHTETQYF. In nucleotides, the CDR3 is TGTGCCGCGGGGCACGGGGGAGGTCACACAGAGACGCAGTATTTT.

This clonotype was observed at least ten times. V and J are TRBV11-2 and TRBJ2-7, with TRBD1 matching 8 bases. Germline assignment: CDR1 SGHAT and CDR2 FQNNGV. This CDR3 has 16 amino acids. With 5 bases clipped from V and 0 bases from J, the junction kept 9 bases outside the gene matches. The CDR3 is CASSTRTGTPSYEQYF. The CDR3 region has the DNA TGTGCCAGCAGCACCAGGACAGGGACGCCCTCCTACGAGCAGTACTTC. Based on the CDR3 plus reference TRBV11-2 and TRBJ2-7, the full variable domain is EAGVAQSPRYKIIEKRQSVAFWCNPISGHATLYWYQQILGQGPKLLIQFQNNGVVDDSQLPKDRFSAERLKGVDSTLKIQPAKLEDSAVYLCASSTRTGTPSYEQYFGPGTRLTVT.

This clonotype showed up just a few times. The V and J genes are TRBV3-1 and TRBJ2-3, with unresolved D. In germline, CDR1 is LGHDT, CDR2 YNNKEL (reference sequence). The CDR3 loop spans 14 amino acids. The germline V and J ends were trimmed by 1 base and 2 bases, with 7 bases remaining between them. This CDR3 is CASSQVSHTDTQYF. The CDR3 DNA reads TGTGCCAGCAGCCAAGTCAGCCACACAGATACGCAGTATTTT.

By sample share, this clonotype is medium-sized (0.01 to 0.1%). V and J are TRBV6-1 and TRBJ2-3, with D possibly TRBD1 on 6 matching bases. The CDR3 covers 12 residues. Germline CDR1 reads MNHNS; CDR2 reads SASEGT. The ends were cut back, 11 bases at V and 7 bases at J, with 16 bases in the middle. CDR3 DNA: TGTGCCTCACAGGGCCTTGGTTATACGCAGTATTTT. Residues: CASQGLGYTQYF.